These 16 T cell receptor beta chains share one sample of origin, sequenced in a study of blood T cell repertoires in COVID-19. TCRdb's copy holds only in-frame clones and misses some; the assay was immunoSEQ multiplex PCR. The sample consists of approximately 100,000 clones, roughly 82% of them appearing once. The sequencing input was peripheral blood. The receptor source for this set is a man aged 55 to 70 with acute or convalescent COVID-19.

The V gene is TRBV7-6, the J gene TRBJ2-3, with D possibly being TRBD2 (6 bases). The CDR3 is made up of 15 amino acids. V was clipped by 5 bases and J by 1 base, with 13 bases between them. The germline CDR1 and CDR2 sequences are SGHVS and FNYEAQ. The chain's CDR3 is CASSQGTSRTDTQYF. The CDR3 DNA is TGTGCCAGCAGCCAAGGGACTTCGCGCACAGATACGCAGTATTTT.

This CDR3 reads CAWSSGQGNQPQHF. The CDR3 region has the DNA TGTGCCTGGAGTTCCGGACAGGGGAATCAGCCCCAGCATTTT. The V gene is TRBV30, the J gene TRBJ1-5; 9 bases are a match to TRBD1. J gave up 4 bases and V 2 bases, and 3 bases lay outside the gene matches. The CDR3 extends over 14 amino acids. Per germline, CDR1 GTSNPN and CDR2 SVGIG (reference sequence).

The chain recombines TRBV29-1 with TRBJ2-7; 8 bases fit TRBD1. This CDR3 has 12 residues. The germline CDR1 and CDR2 sequences are SQVTM and ANQGSEA. J lost 3 bases, V lost 7 bases, and 5 bases had no gene match. The CDR3 region is CSGGQGHYEQYF. The DNA of the CDR3 is TGCAGCGGCGGACAGGGTCACTACGAGCAGTACTTC.

The V gene is TRBV7-9, the J gene TRBJ1-6, with D possibly TRBD1 on 6 matching bases. V lost 5 bases and J 5 bases, leaving 10 bases between the germline ends. The CDR3 totals 14 residues. Germline-derived CDR1 and CDR2 are SEHNR and FQNEAQ (reference sequence). CDR3 DNA: TGTGCCAGCAGCCTGGACAGAGATAATTCACCCCTCCACTTT. This gives the protein CASSLDRDNSPLHF.

V gene TRBV5-6 combines with J gene TRBJ2-7; 7 bases match TRBD2. Germline V gives CDR1 SGHDT, CDR2 YYEEEE. With V trimmed by 1 base and J by 6 bases, 10 bases remained unmatched. The CDR3 consists of 15 residues. For the CDR3, the DNA is TGTGCCAGCAGCTTGTTAACTAGCGATCTGGGCGAGCAGTACTTC. It specifies CASSLLTSDLGEQYF.

V is TRBV19 and J is TRBJ2-3, with unresolved D. V was shortened by 7 bases and J by 0 bases, with 11 bases between the two germline ends. Germline loops: CDR1 LNHDA, CDR2 SQIVND (reference sequence). The CDR3 consists of 14 residues. The CDR3: CASTPRSSTDTQYF. In DNA, the CDR3 is TGTGCCAGTACCCCTAGGTCCAGCACAGATACGCAGTATTTT.

This clone has only a few counts. The chain couples TRBV29-1 to TRBJ1-1; TRBD1 agrees at 10 bases. Looked up from germline, CDR1 is SQVTM and CDR2 is ANQGSEA. The CDR3 extends over 13 amino acids. V shed 3 bases, J shed 10 bases, and the junction held 8 bases outside the gene matches. CDR3 protein: CSVDLGQGNGAFF. DNA for the CDR3: TGCAGCGTTGATTTGGGACAGGGGAACGGAGCTTTCTTT.

This clone has just one count. V usage is TRBV19 and J usage is TRBJ2-7; TRBD1 agrees at 7 bases. Germline V gives CDR1 LNHDA, CDR2 SQIVND (reference sequence). The J segment lost 2 bases and the V segment lost 1 base, leaving 8 bases of the junction unmatched. CDR3 length equals 16 residues. The DNA of the CDR3 is TGTGCCAGTAGTATAGCCGGGACAAGGGGGCCCTACGAGCAGTACTTC. It is translated as CASSIAGTRGPYEQYF.

This rearrangement joins TRBV7-2 to TRBJ2-1; 12 nucleotides match TRBD2. J was trimmed by 10 bases and V by 1 base; bases with no gene match: 8. The germline V gene has CDR1 SGHTA and CDR2 FQGNSA. The CDR3 extends over 16 amino acids. CDR3 loop: CASSLGTSGMVGEQFF. CDR3 in DNA: TGTGCCAGCAGCTTAGGGACTAGCGGGATGGTCGGGGAGCAGTTCTTC.

V and J are TRBV6-6 and TRBJ2-2; 10 positions agree with TRBD1. Germline loops: CDR1 MNHNY, CDR2 SVGAGI (reference sequence). V shed 0 bases and J 5 bases; nucleotides not matched to a gene: 3. The CDR3 totals 16 residues. CDR3 sequence (DNA): TGTGCCAGCAGTTACTCTGGGACAGGGGCTACCGGGGAGCTGTTTTTT. It is translated as CASSYSGTGATGELFF.

The chain links TRBV6-5 to TRBJ1-1, with D perhaps TRBD1 (5 bases). Germline lookup yields CDR1 MNHEY and CDR2 SVGAGI. V was pared by 0 bases and J by 11 bases, with 16 bases between. The CDR3 covers 14 residues. CDR3 nucleotide sequence: TGTGCCAGCAGTTACTCGCTGCGGGGGGATAGGGCTTTCTTT. Translation: CASSYSLRGDRAFF.

The rearrangement joins TRBV19 to TRBJ2-3; 7 positions agree with TRBD2. Germline assignment: CDR1 LNHDA and CDR2 SQIVND (reference sequence). The V segment lost 6 bases and the J segment 4 bases; nucleotides outside the gene matches: 7. The length of the CDR3 is 14 residues. The DNA of the CDR3 is TGTGCCAGTAGAAGGGCGGGAGAAGCAGATACGCAGTATTTT. Its translation is CASRRAGEADTQYF.

The gene calls are TRBV5-5 and TRBJ1-5; D remains ambiguous. There are 15 residues in the CDR3. Between the trimmed V and J ends, which lost 4 bases and 2 bases, there was a span of 13 bases. Germline CDR1 reads SGHKS; CDR2 reads YYEKEE (reference sequence). Here the CDR3 reads CASSIRSAGNQPQHF. CDR3 in DNA: TGTGCCAGCAGCATAAGGAGTGCGGGCAATCAGCCCCAGCATTTT.

This chain connects TRBV6-2 or TRBV6-3 to TRBJ1-5; no clear D gene. This CDR3 spans 14 amino acids. The germline CDR1 and CDR2 sequences are MNHEY and SVGEGT. Trimming cost V 6 bases and J 0 bases, with 9 bases left between them. CDR3 coding DNA: TGTGCCAGCAGCCGCAGTAATAGCAATCAGCCCCAGCATTTT. Amino acid sequence: CASSRSNSNQPQHF.

The CDR3 loop reads CAWSPTDRDTEAFF. Here the CDR3 DNA reads TGTGCCTGGAGTCCGACGGACAGGGACACTGAAGCTTTCTTT. The V call is TRBV30, the J call TRBJ1-1; 8 bases match TRBD1. V lost 2 bases, J lost 3 bases, and 5 bases stayed unmatched. This CDR3 has 14 amino acids. Germline lookup yields CDR1 GTSNPN and CDR2 SVGIG (reference sequence).

The rearrangement joins TRBV4-2 to TRBJ2-7, with TRBD1 identical over 11 bases. The J segment lost 0 bases and the V segment lost 4 bases, leaving 5 bases of the junction unmatched. Looked up from germline, CDR1 is LGHNA and CDR2 is YNFKEQ. The CDR3 is 16 residues long. The CDR3 loop reads CASSPRDRGISYEQYF. Written as DNA, the CDR3 is TGTGCCAGCAGCCCGAGGGACAGGGGGATCTCCTACGAGCAGTACTTC.